This entry lists 7 T cell receptor beta chains sequenced from one sample in a study of T cells in Graves' hyperthyroidism and ophthalmopathy. TCR beta CDR3 region amplification was performed from RNA transcripts. First-round RT-PCR of the TCR CDR3 relied on the HTBI primer set. In TCRdb, the multiplex PCR reads were re-called with MiXCR into one record per CDR3 protein. The repertoire holds more than 350,000 distinct CDR3 sequences, about a sixth seen once, with approximately 33% in the top ten. Material: blood. All receptors come from a woman aged 25 to 39 with Graves' hyperthyroidism that later progressed to Graves' ophthalmopathy.

This clonotype was detected many times. This sequence joins TRBV3-1 and TRBJ2-2; no definite D call. Germline values: CDR1 LGHDT, CDR2 YNNKEL (reference sequence). V was clipped by 2 bases and J by 7 bases, with 8 bases between them. The CDR3 loop spans 13 amino acids. The chain's CDR3 is CASSQFDGGELFF. DNA for the CDR3: TGTGCCAGCAGCCAATTCGATGGCGGGGAGCTGTTTTTT. Supplemented by reference TRBV3-1 and TRBJ2-2, the full variable domain reads DTAVSQTPKYLVTQMGNDKSIKCEQNLGHDTMYWYKQDSKKFLKIMFSYNNKELIINETVPNRFSPKSPDKAHLNLHINSLELGDSAVYFCASSQFDGGELFFGEGSRLTVL.

This clonotype was recorded at least ten times. V usage is TRBV6-1 and J usage is TRBJ2-1; D may match TRBD1 or TRBD2 (6 bases each). CDR3 length: 16 residues. With 1 base removed from V and 8 bases from J, the gap between germline ends came to 18 bases. Germline values: CDR1 MNHNS, CDR2 SASEGT. The CDR3 DNA follows: TGTGCCAGCAGTGAAGTAGGGGGGCTAGTTAACTATGAGCAGTTCTTC. Translation: CASSEVGGLVNYEQFF.

The chain employs TRBV28 and TRBJ2-7; the match to TRBD2 covers 15 bases. The germline V gene has CDR1 MDHEN and CDR2 SYDVKM. The CDR3 has 18 residues. V trimming: 5 bases; J trimming: 4 bases; junction bases outside the gene matches: 12. CDR3 sequence reads: CASSPGTSGGLPPYEQYF. CDR3 in DNA: TGTGCCAGCAGTCCCGGGACTAGCGGGGGGCTTCCTCCTTACGAGCAGTACTTC.

There are many counts of this clonotype. The chain carries TRBV7-2 and TRBJ2-2; TRBD1 matches at 7 bases. Germline V lookup: CDR1 SGHTA, CDR2 FQGNSA. This CDR3 comprises 14 residues. The V and J ends lost 5 bases and 7 bases, in that order; junction bases with no gene match: 7. In DNA form, the CDR3 reads TGTGCCAGCAGCCCCGACAGGGCCGACGGGGAGCTGTTTTTT. As protein: CASSPDRADGELFF.

This clonotype showed up many times. The chain carries TRBV30 and TRBJ2-1; D is possibly TRBD1 or TRBD2 (5 bases each). From germline, CDR1 is GTSNPN and CDR2 SVGIG (reference sequence). The V and J ends lost 6 bases and 4 bases respectively, with 16 bases between them. CDR3 length: 14 residues. In DNA form, the CDR3 reads TGTGCCTGCTCCCCCGGGGCTGGTTACAATGAGCAGTTCTTC. It is translated as CACSPGAGYNEQFF.

This clonotype has a count of ten or more. The chain recombines TRBV5-1 with TRBJ2-1, with D unclear. Germline loops: CDR1 SGHRS, CDR2 YFSETQ. There are 14 residues in the CDR3. The V end lost 6 bases, the J end lost 0 bases, and 10 bases lay between the germline ends. The CDR3 here is CASMELSSYNEQFF. In nucleotides, the CDR3 is TGCGCCAGCATGGAGCTGAGCTCCTACAATGAGCAGTTCTTC.

At least ten counts were recorded for this clonotype. The V and J genes are TRBV11-2 and TRBJ1-1, with a weak D call TRBD1 (5 bases). Germline V gene sequence: CDR1 SGHAT, CDR2 FQNNGV. The CDR3 has 14 residues. Trimming cost V 3 bases and J 3 bases, with 11 bases left between them. CDR3 residues: CASSLDQGDTEAFF. CDR3 nucleotides: TGTGCCAGCAGCTTGGATCAGGGAGACACTGAAGCTTTCTTT.